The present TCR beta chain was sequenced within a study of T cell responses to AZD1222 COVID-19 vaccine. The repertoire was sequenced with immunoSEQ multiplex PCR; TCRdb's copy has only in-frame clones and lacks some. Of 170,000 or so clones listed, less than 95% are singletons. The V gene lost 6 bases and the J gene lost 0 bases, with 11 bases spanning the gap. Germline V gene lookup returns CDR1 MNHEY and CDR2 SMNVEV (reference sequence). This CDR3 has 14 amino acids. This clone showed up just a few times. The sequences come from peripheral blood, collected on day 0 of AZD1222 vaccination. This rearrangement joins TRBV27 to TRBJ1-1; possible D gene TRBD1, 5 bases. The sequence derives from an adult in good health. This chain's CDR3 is CASRPGTMNTEAFF. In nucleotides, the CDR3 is TGTGCCAGCAGGCCAGGGACTATGAACACTGAAGCTTTCTTT.